The sequence of this T cell receptor (beta chain) was determined in a study of radiotherapy plus CTLA-4 blockade in lung cancer. Details on this clone: Its antigen is unknown.

Produced via immunoSEQ multiplex PCR; TCRdb's table is partial and in-frame only. The sample consists of 40,000 to 55,000 clones, more than 70% of them appearing once. Germline V CDR1 and CDR2: MNHNS, SASEGT. The CDR3 length is 14 residues. The study, taken as a whole, reports: There was expansion of tumor-derived TCR clones in blood after radiotherapy plus ipilimumab.

The source material was peripheral blood, sampled from a patient treated with radiotherapy plus ipilimumab. The receptor's source is a human donor with non-small cell lung cancer whose response to radiotherapy plus ipilimumab could not be evaluated. The V call is TRBV6-1, the J call TRBJ2-5; 7 positions agree with TRBD2. The J call is in doubt because the DNA end fits TRBJ2-7 better. CDR3 DNA sequence: TGTGCCAGCACCCTTAGCGGGCCCTCCTACGAGCAGTACTTC. Translation gives CASTLSGPSYEQYF.